Listed here are 25 T cell receptor beta chains from one sample, sequenced in a study of technical replicates of blood from several donors. Data came from immunoSEQ multiplex PCR; TCRdb stores just in-frame clones and leaves some out. The data show about 100,000 clones, 90% to 96% seen once. The sample taken for sequencing was T cells isolated from PBMCs. These receptors were taken from a human donor in good health.

V and J are TRBV5-1 and TRBJ2-4; maybe TRBD1 (5 bases). V gave up 0 bases and J gave up 0 bases, with 28 bases separating them. The CDR3 has 22 amino acids. Germline-derived CDR1 and CDR2 are SGHRS and YFSETQ. The CDR3 region is CASSLGPLVSIQGPLAKNIQYF. CDR3 in DNA: TGCGCCAGCAGCTTGGGACCTCTAGTATCCATCCAGGGCCCCTTAGCCAAAAACATTCAGTACTTC.

The J gene is TRBJ2-3, the V gene TRBV9, with TRBD2 matching over 9 bases. The CDR3 contains 14 residues. V was pared by 3 bases and J by 6 bases, with 5 bases of the junction left unmatched. In germline, CDR1 is SGDLS, CDR2 YYNGEE. The CDR3 loop reads CASSGSGGWDTQYF. In DNA form, the CDR3 reads TGTGCCAGCAGCGGTAGCGGGGGCTGGGATACGCAGTATTTT.

The rearrangement uses TRBV19 and TRBJ2-1; 14 bases match TRBD2. Germline assignment: CDR1 LNHDA and CDR2 SQIVND (reference sequence). The J segment lost 10 bases and the V segment lost 5 bases, leaving 4 bases of the junction unmatched. The CDR3 sequence is 14 residues long. This chain's CDR3 is CASSGRLAGGEQFF. The CDR3 region has the DNA TGTGCCAGTAGTGGCAGACTAGCGGGAGGGGAGCAGTTCTTC.

The rearrangement joins TRBV4-1 to TRBJ2-7, with D tentatively TRBD1 (5 bases). CDR1 and CDR2 from the germline V gene are MGHRA and YSYEKL. CDR3 size: 14 residues. The ends were cut back, 1 base at V and 3 bases at J, with 10 bases in the middle. This chain's CDR3 is CASSQGRDSYEQYF. CDR3 coding DNA: TGCGCCAGCAGCCAAGGTCGAGACAGCTACGAGCAGTACTTC.

The V gene is TRBV7-2, the J gene TRBJ2-1; 10 nucleotides line up with TRBD2. Losses at the gene ends were 4 bases for V and 8 bases for J; bases not matched to a gene: 14. From germline, CDR1 is SGHTA and CDR2 FQGNSA. This CDR3 has 17 residues. CDR3 amino acids: CASSSRQGLARSDEQFF. The CDR3 nucleotides read TGTGCCAGCAGCTCCCGGCAGGGACTAGCGAGGTCGGATGAGCAGTTCTTC.

This chain uses TRBV10-1 with TRBJ2-7; D is ambiguous. This CDR3 comprises 12 residues. V was clipped by 2 bases and J by 6 bases, with 8 bases between them. In germline, CDR1 is WNHNN, CDR2 SYGVQD (reference sequence). The CDR3 loop is CASSEGQAEQYF. The CDR3 region has the DNA TGCGCCAGCAGTGAGGGCCAGGCCGAGCAGTACTTC.

This chain uses TRBV2 with TRBJ2-6, with a tentative D call TRBD1 (5 bases). The V gene's germline CDR1 is SNHLY and CDR2 FYNNEI. The CDR3 totals 16 residues. The V gene lost 4 bases and the J gene lost 0 bases, with 10 bases spanning the gap. The CDR3 region is CASSAGPISGANVLTF. As DNA, the CDR3 is TGTGCCAGCAGTGCAGGGCCGATCTCTGGGGCCAACGTCCTGACTTTC.

The chain recombines TRBV6-5 with TRBJ1-4; D gene ambiguous. The length of the CDR3 is 13 residues. The V end lost 10 bases, the J end lost 3 bases, and 12 bases lay between the germline ends. Germline values: CDR1 MNHEY, CDR2 SVGAGI. The CDR3 is CATGPLPNEKLFF. In DNA, the CDR3 is TGTGCCACGGGTCCCTTACCTAATGAAAAACTGTTTTTT.

The V gene is TRBV4-1, the J gene TRBJ2-1; the D gene is possibly TRBD1 (5 bases). V was shortened by 4 bases and J by 4 bases, with 14 bases between the two germline ends. The CDR3 is 15 residues long. Germline CDR1 is MGHRA and CDR2 is YSYEKL. The CDR3 region has the DNA TGCGCCAGCAGCCCCAGTTACGACAGATACAATGAGCAGTTCTTC. The encoded protein is CASSPSYDRYNEQFF.

The genes are TRBV6-1 and TRBJ2-1, with unresolved D. Trimming removed 3 bases at V and 0 bases at J, with 12 bases between. This CDR3 region has 16 residues. The germline V gene encodes CDR1 MNHNS and CDR2 SASEGT. As DNA, the CDR3 is TGTGCCAGCAGTGATAAGAGGATTAGCTCCTACAATGAGCAGTTCTTC. This sequence encodes CASSDKRISSYNEQFF.

The chain uses TRBV19 and TRBJ2-5; 7 nucleotides agree with TRBD1. J was trimmed by 4 bases and V by 2 bases; bases with no gene match: 4. The CDR3 spans 14 residues. Germline V gives CDR1 LNHDA, CDR2 SQIVND (reference sequence). CDR3 coding DNA: TGTGCCAGTAGTATAATTGCAGGGGGAGAGACCCAGTACTTC. This gives the protein CASSIIAGGETQYF. The variable domain in full, completed from reference TRBV19 and TRBJ2-5, reads DGGITQSPKYLFRKEGQNVTLSCEQNLNHDAMYWYRQDPGQGLRLIYYSQIVNDFQKGDIAEGYSVSREKKESFPLTVTSAQKNPTAFYLCASSIIAGGETQYFGPGTRLLVL.

The chain links TRBV9 to TRBJ1-1; TRBD1 is a possible D gene (5 bases). V was pared by 4 bases and J by 4 bases, with 20 bases between. Germline loops: CDR1 SGDLS, CDR2 YYNGEE. The CDR3 sequence is 16 residues long. The CDR3 protein is CASSPHFSGMGTEAFF. The CDR3 nucleotides read TGTGCCAGCAGCCCCCACTTTTCAGGGATGGGCACTGAAGCTTTCTTT.

V is TRBV7-6 and J is TRBJ2-5; tentatively, D is TRBD2 (5 bases). The germline V gene has CDR1 SGHVS and CDR2 FNYEAQ. This CDR3 is 14 amino acids long. V shed 3 bases and J shed 4 bases, with 12 bases lying between them. The CDR3 here is CASSLKAGPETQYF. The CDR3 DNA follows: TGTGCCAGCAGCTTGAAGGCGGGTCCAGAGACCCAGTACTTC.

This chain connects TRBV6-1 to TRBJ2-3, with D uncertain. The CDR3 sequence is 15 residues long. The germline CDR1 and CDR2 sequences are MNHNS and SASEGT. V lost 4 bases, J lost 4 bases, and 15 bases lay in between. The CDR3 region has the DNA TGTGCCAGCAGTGTGATTCTAGAGGTTGCAGATACGCAGTATTTT. It yields the protein CASSVILEVADTQYF.

CDR3 DNA sequence: TGTGCCAGCTCAACATCTACAGGGAGTACTGAAGCTTTCTTT. Amino acid sequence: CASSTSTGSTEAFF. The chain carries TRBV18 and TRBJ1-1; the D gene is possibly TRBD1 (6 bases). V dropped 5 bases and J dropped 5 bases, with 15 bases sitting between them. Germline CDR1 and CDR2: KGHSH and LQKENI. The length of the CDR3 is 14 residues.

DNA of the CDR3: TGTGCCTGGAGTGTGGGTCGGGAAGAGACCCAGTACTTC. The encoded protein is CAWSVGREETQYF. The chain recombines TRBV30 with TRBJ2-5; D gene uncertain. V lost 0 bases, J lost 3 bases, and 8 bases lay in between. CDR1 is GTSNPN and CDR2 is SVGIG in the germline V gene (reference sequence). The CDR3 contains 13 residues.

The CDR3 protein is CASSLSALTSGSSYEQYF. The CDR3, as DNA: TGTGCCAGCAGTTTATCTGCCCTCACTAGCGGGAGCTCCTACGAGCAGTACTTC. This chain links TRBV28 with TRBJ2-7; the match to TRBD2 covers 11 bases. V lost 1 base, J lost 0 bases, and 8 bases stayed unmatched. This CDR3 contains 18 residues. The germline gives CDR1 MDHEN, CDR2 SYDVKM.

The CDR3, as DNA: TGTGCCAGCAGTGTTGGGGGAGGTGGTGATACGCAGTATTTT. This translates into CASSVGGGGDTQYF. The gene calls are TRBV6-5 and TRBJ2-3, with TRBD2 as a possible D gene (6 bases). Germline V CDR1 and CDR2: MNHEY, SVGAGI. V was cut by 5 bases and J by 6 bases, with 15 bases left in between. This CDR3 contains 14 residues.

This clone was recorded once. The chain uses TRBV27 and TRBJ2-7; possible D gene TRBD2, 6 bases. This CDR3 is built from 14 residues. The V gene lost 3 bases and the J gene lost 2 bases, with 11 bases spanning the gap. The germline V gene has CDR1 MNHEY and CDR2 SMNVEV (reference sequence). CDR3 residues: CASSFSSATYEQYF. DNA of the CDR3: TGTGCCAGCAGTTTCTCTAGCGCCACCTACGAGCAGTACTTC.

The chain uses TRBV7-9 and TRBJ1-1; unclear D gene. The ends were cut back, 1 base at V and 1 base at J, with 10 bases in the middle. The germline V gene encodes CDR1 SEHNR and CDR2 FQNEAQ (reference sequence). The CDR3 has 15 residues. The CDR3 bases are TGTGCCAGCAGCTTAGTCGGGGAAGGGAACACTGAAGCTTTCTTT. Its protein is CASSLVGEGNTEAFF.

The chain joins TRBV6-5 to TRBJ2-2; D not certain. The germline V gene has CDR1 MNHEY and CDR2 SVGAGI. Trimming took 0 bases from V and 1 from J, leaving 6 bases between them. The CDR3 extends over 15 amino acids. CDR3: CASSYSTGNTGELFF. The CDR3 nucleotides read TGTGCCAGCAGTTACTCGACGGGGAACACCGGGGAGCTGTTTTTT.

This chain joins TRBV6-1 and TRBJ1-5; D perhaps matches TRBD1 (5 bases). Germline CDR1 is MNHNS and CDR2 is SASEGT. Trimming left V 6 bases short and J 2 bases short, with 11 bases between. There are 14 residues in the CDR3. CDR3 amino acids: CASRAGFGNQPQHF. The CDR3, as DNA: TGTGCCAGCAGAGCAGGGTTTGGCAATCAGCCCCAGCATTTT.

The CDR3 loop is CASSLVPGRFTYEQYF. The CDR3, as DNA: TGTGCCAGCAGCTTAGTTCCAGGCCGATTTACCTACGAGCAGTACTTC. V usage is TRBV11-2 and J usage is TRBJ2-7; D is unclear. Trimming shortened V by 1 base and J by 2 bases, and 15 bases separated the two germline ends. The CDR3 runs 16 residues. CDR1 is SGHAT and CDR2 is FQNNGV in the germline V gene. The full variable domain, rest sourced from reference TRBV11-2 and TRBJ2-7, is EAGVAQSPRYKIIEKRQSVAFWCNPISGHATLYWYQQILGQGPKLLIQFQNNGVVDDSQLPKDRFSAERLKGVDSTLKIQPAKLEDSAVYLCASSLVPGRFTYEQYFGPGTRLTVT.

V gene TRBV6-5 combines with J gene TRBJ1-5; a weak D match, TRBD1 (5 bases). The CDR3 length is 11 residues. CDR1 is MNHEY, CDR2 SVGAGI, per germline. Trimming removed 2 bases from V and 11 bases from J, with 7 bases in between. The CDR3 region has the DNA TGTGCCAGCAGTTACCGGGGGACCCAGCATTTT. It codes for CASSYRGTQHF.

The chain has TRBV29-1 and TRBJ2-6; TRBD1 matches at 8 bases. This CDR3 region has 19 residues. V lost 0 bases and J lost 0; bases outside the gene matches: 10. CDR1 is SQVTM, CDR2 ANQGSEA, per germline. The CDR3 loop reads CSVEDLKDRDRSGANVLTF. CDR3 in DNA: TGCAGCGTTGAAGATCTGAAGGACAGGGATCGCTCTGGGGCCAACGTCCTGACTTTC.